This entry lists 11 T cell receptor beta chains sequenced from one sample in a study of cytomegalovirus exposure and HLA in healthy donors. The primer mix had 60 Vbeta and 13 Jbeta primers. Clones were read by immunoSEQ multiplex PCR, and TCRdb kept only the in-frame ones, dropping some. The table shows roughly 190,000 clones, with roughly 70% occurring only once. The sample taken for sequencing was PBMCs. These receptors were collected from a woman aged 30 to 39 in good health and CMV-seronegative.

The chain is built from TRBV4-1 and TRBJ1-3; the D gene is possibly TRBD1 (6 bases). The V and J ends lost 4 bases and 0 bases respectively, with 10 bases between them. From germline, CDR1 is MGHRA and CDR2 YSYEKL. This CDR3 is 15 amino acids long. CDR3 sequence: CASSPGQFSGNTIYF. The DNA of the CDR3 is TGCGCCAGCAGCCCTGGACAGTTCTCTGGAAACACCATATATTTT.

V gene TRBV5-5 combines with J gene TRBJ2-7; 10 positions match TRBD1. The J segment lost 7 bases and the V segment lost 3 bases, leaving 10 bases of the junction unmatched. Germline V gene lookup returns CDR1 SGHKS and CDR2 YYEKEE (reference sequence). This CDR3 spans 15 amino acids. Here the CDR3 reads CASSSEDRGAYEQYF. As DNA, the CDR3 is TGTGCCAGCAGCTCGGAGGACAGGGGGGCGTATGAGCAGTACTTC.

This clone was counted a single time. The rearrangement joins TRBV19 to TRBJ2-3; 12 positions match TRBD2. Germline CDR1 reads LNHDA; CDR2 reads SQIVND (reference sequence). The CDR3 has 16 amino acids. V was clipped by 5 bases and J by 2 bases; unmatched bases: 5. CDR3 in DNA: TGTGCCAGTAGTCCTTGGACTAGCGGGGCCACAGATACGCAGTATTTT. Amino acids: CASSPWTSGATDTQYF.

V and J are TRBV6-5 and TRBJ1-2, with D perhaps TRBD1 (6 bases). Trimming stripped 6 bases from V and 9 bases from J, with 17 bases between. The CDR3 has 13 amino acids. CDR1 and CDR2 (germline): MNHEY, SVGAGI. CDR3 in DNA: TGTGCCAGCAGACCGACAGGCCCTGAAAGCTACACCTTC. Translated, it gives CASRPTGPESYTF.

This chain joins TRBV7-7 and TRBJ2-7; 9 bases agree with TRBD1. This CDR3 is built from 15 residues. V was pared by 5 bases and J by 1 base, with 6 bases of the junction left unmatched. Germline V gives CDR1 SSHAT, CDR2 FNYEAQ (reference sequence). This chain's CDR3 is CASSPGTGRSYEQYF. As DNA, the CDR3 is TGTGCCAGCAGCCCCGGGACAGGGAGGTCCTACGAGCAGTACTTC.

This clone came up a few times. The genes are TRBV13 and TRBJ1-2; D may be TRBD1 (5 bases). The germline gives CDR1 PRHDT, CDR2 FYEKMQ (reference sequence). This CDR3 region has 15 residues. Trimming cost V 5 bases and J 4 bases, with 17 bases left between them. Written as DNA, the CDR3 is TGTGCCAGCAGCCTTAGCAGGGCCTTAAGCTATGGCTACACCTTC. It translates to CASSLSRALSYGYTF.

This clone was recorded only once. The chain employs TRBV7-2 and TRBJ1-1; tentatively, D is TRBD1 (5 bases). The CDR3 contains 14 residues. Trimming pared 1 base from V and 4 bases from J, leaving 10 bases between. The germline gives CDR1 SGHTA, CDR2 FQGNSA. The DNA for the CDR3 is TGTGCCAGCAGCTTAGTTTTCGGGGGCACTGAAGCTTTCTTT. Protein product: CASSLVFGGTEAFF.

The chain carries TRBV19 and TRBJ2-7, with D possibly being TRBD1 (5 bases). Germline V gene sequence: CDR1 LNHDA, CDR2 SQIVND (reference sequence). With 6 bases removed from V and 4 bases from J, the gap between germline ends came to 16 bases. CDR3 size: 14 residues. Written as DNA, the CDR3 is TGTGCCAGTAGCTACCCAGGGCCCTCTTACGAGCAGTACTTC. This sequence encodes CASSYPGPSYEQYF.

V gene TRBV25-1 combines with J gene TRBJ2-6; the D gene is possibly TRBD1 (5 bases). The V and J ends lost 6 bases and 2 bases respectively, with 20 bases between them. CDR1 MGHDK and CDR2 SYGVNS come from the germline V gene. The CDR3 extends over 18 amino acids. The CDR3 region is CASSRSPQGITGANVLTF. The CDR3 nucleotides read TGTGCCAGCAGCCGATCCCCTCAGGGAATCACTGGGGCCAACGTCCTGACTTTC.

This clone appeared once. The chain employs TRBV19 and TRBJ2-5; TRBD2 agrees at 9 bases. Unmatched junction bases numbered 11, after V lost 7 bases and J lost 5 bases. The CDR3 consists of 15 residues. CDR1 and CDR2 (germline): LNHDA, SQIVND (reference sequence). CDR3 nucleotides: TGTGCCAGTACCGGGACTAGCCTCAGCGGGGAGACCCAGTACTTC. Its protein is CASTGTSLSGETQYF.

This chain connects TRBV7-9 to TRBJ2-1, with D perhaps matching TRBD2 (6 bases). This CDR3 has 17 residues. V lost 6 bases and J 5 bases, leaving 23 bases between the germline ends. Germline V gives CDR1 SEHNR, CDR2 FQNEAQ (reference sequence). The CDR3 sequence: CASRVALGRLGHNEQFF. Here the CDR3 DNA reads TGTGCCAGCAGGGTCGCTCTTGGGCGACTAGGGCACAATGAGCAGTTCTTC.